This TCR beta chain was captured by sequencing in a study of shared clonotypes between healthy human individuals. Germline loops: CDR1 SGHVS, CDR2 FQNEAQ. The CDR3 is 13 residues long. Trimming removed 4 bases at V and 7 bases at J, with 14 bases between. Cells designated naive CD8 were CD45RO-negative and were positively selected for CCR7, with terminally differentiated effector memory CD45RA+ cells excluded. Only in-frame clones appear in the TCRdb table, and some are missing; sequencing was by immunoSEQ multiplex PCR. The sample carries approximately 2,000,000 clones, roughly 93% recorded once. This clonotype was obtained from a man aged 18-30 years in good health. Some clones in this sample may be carry-over from other donors' samples. The genes are TRBV7-8 and TRBJ2-7; no definite D call. Sequenced input: naive CD8+ T cells from PBMCs. CDR3: CASSYISRKEQYF. The CDR3 nucleotides are TGTGCCAGCAGCTATATTTCGAGGAAAGAGCAGTACTTC.